One sample yielded the 20 T cell receptor beta chains listed below, sequenced in a study of read filtering for tumor transcriptome and immune sequencing. The library was built from about 400 ng RNA with molecular barcoded adaptors for alpha/delta and beta/gamma chains. TCRdb called the reads again in MiXCR, with one record for every CDR3 protein. The sample has about 23,000 distinct CDR3 sequences; roughly 13% are singletons. The sequenced sample consisted of a population of CD138-negative cells sorted from bone marrow. All receptors derive from a donor aged 40 or over with multiple myeloma.

Comment on this clonotype: This may arise from a read error, as a much more abundant clone is one base away. J is TRBJ2-1 and V is TRBV3-1; TRBD2 aligns across 10 bases. Germline values: CDR1 LGHDT, CDR2 YNNKEL (reference sequence). This CDR3 has 15 residues. As DNA, the CDR3 is TGTGTCAGCAGCCCATGGACTAGCGGAAACAATGAGCAGTTCTTC. It translates to CVSSPWTSGNNEQFF.

The sample holds many counts of this clonotype. V and J are TRBV7-9 and TRBJ2-2; D may be TRBD1 (7 bases). Trimming took off 8 bases at V and 1 base at J, with 11 bases between the two ends. The CDR3 sequence is 14 residues long. Germline assignment: CDR1 SEHNR and CDR2 FQNEAQ (reference sequence). As DNA, the CDR3 is TGTGCCAGCGACAGGGACTTGAACACCGGGGAGCTGTTTTTT. It encodes CASDRDLNTGELFF.

Turning to this clonotype: A far larger clone is a single base away, which makes a read error likely. The CDR3 DNA reads TGTGCCAGCACTCCGGGACAGGGGGCGAAGAGGGGAGAGACCCAGTTCTTC. Translated: CASTPGQGAKRGETQFF. This sequence joins TRBV28 and TRBJ2-1; 12 bases are shared with TRBD1. From germline, CDR1 is MDHEN and CDR2 SYDVKM. CDR3 length equals 17 residues. V trimming: 7 bases; J trimming: 13 bases; junction bases outside the gene matches: 20.

The table lists this clonotype with many counts. The chain links TRBV29-1 to TRBJ1-1; 8 nucleotides match TRBD1. The length of the CDR3 is 12 residues. V was clipped by 7 bases and J by 2 bases; unmatched bases: 3. CDR1 SQVTM and CDR2 ANQGSEA come from the germline V gene. CDR3 sequence reads: CSADRDNTEAFF. The CDR3 DNA reads TGCAGCGCGGACAGGGACAACACTGAAGCTTTCTTT. The full variable domain, rest sourced from reference TRBV29-1 and TRBJ1-1, is SAVISQKPSRDICQRGTSLTIQCQVDSQVTMMFWYRQQPGQSLTLIATANQGSEATYESGFVIDKFPISRPNLTFSTLTVSNMSPEDSSIYLCSADRDNTEAFFGQGTRLTVV.

This clonotype was seen ten or more times. This sequence joins TRBV7-9 and TRBJ2-4, with unresolved D. The CDR3 is 16 amino acids. Germline V lookup: CDR1 SEHNR, CDR2 FQNEAQ (reference sequence). V gave up 3 bases and J gave up 1 base, with 13 bases separating them. CDR3 DNA: TGTGCCAGCAGCTTGAGTACCCTGGGCGCCAAAAACATTCAGTACTTC. Its translation: CASSLSTLGAKNIQYF.

This clonotype has at least ten counts. The chain employs TRBV7-2 and TRBJ1-1; D unresolved. Trimming left V 1 base short and J 1 base short, with 4 bases between. Germline V gives CDR1 SGHTA, CDR2 FQGNSA. CDR3 length: 13 residues. CDR3 loop: CASSLDANTEAFF. CDR3 nucleotides: TGTGCCAGCAGCTTAGACGCGAACACTGAAGCTTTCTTT.

This clonotype has a count of ten or more. The chain joins TRBV2 to TRBJ2-2, with D possibly TRBD2 on 5 matching bases. The CDR3 is 13 residues long. With 5 bases removed from V and 10 bases from J, the gap between germline ends came to 14 bases. In germline, CDR1 is SNHLY, CDR2 FYNNEI. The CDR3 loop is CASSPSMEEELFF. In DNA, the CDR3 is TGTGCCAGCAGTCCATCAATGGAGGAGGAGCTGTTTTTT.

This clonotype was detected many times. V and J are TRBV5-6 and TRBJ2-2, with D possibly TRBD1 on 6 matching bases. In germline, CDR1 is SGHDT, CDR2 YYEEEE. V was shortened by 2 bases and J by 4 bases, with 6 bases between the two germline ends. The CDR3 length is 13 residues. The CDR3 DNA follows: TGTGCCAGCAGCTTACAGGGCACCGGGGAGCTGTTTTTT. Its protein is CASSLQGTGELFF.

At least ten counts were recorded for this clonotype. J is TRBJ2-5 and V is TRBV29-1; perhaps TRBD1 as D (5 bases). The germline CDR1 and CDR2 sequences are SQVTM and ANQGSEA. Trimming removed 7 bases at V and 5 bases at J, with 23 bases between. The CDR3 has 15 residues. The CDR3 here is CSALYWGLGAETQYF. CDR3 coding DNA: TGCAGCGCCCTATATTGGGGATTAGGGGCTGAGACCCAGTACTTC.

Details on this clonotype: This could be a read error, since a much larger clone is one nucleotide away. The chain is built from TRBV11-2 and TRBJ1-5, with D possibly matching TRBD1 (5 bases). The CDR3 runs to 16 residues. Germline CDR1 and CDR2: SGHAT and FQNNGV. CDR3 residues: CASSRDSGRDDQSQHF. In DNA, the CDR3 is TGTGCCAGCAGCAGGGACTCGGGACGAGATGATCAGTCCCAGCATTTT.

V gene TRBV7-2 combines with J gene TRBJ1-3, with D unresolved. V was clipped by 2 bases and J by 1 base, with 12 bases between them. The germline CDR1 and CDR2 sequences are SGHTA and FQGNSA. The CDR3 loop spans 16 amino acids. CDR3 nucleotides: TGTGCCAGCAGCTTAAAGGCGGGATTTTCTGGAAACACCATATATTTT. Translated, it gives CASSLKAGFSGNTIYF.

This chain links TRBV20-1 with TRBJ2-5; D is undetermined. Germline loops: CDR1 DFQATT, CDR2 SNEGSKA (reference sequence). The CDR3 covers 14 residues. CDR3 coding DNA: TGCATTATCATATGGAGCCTGGCAGAAGAGACCCAGTACTTC. It yields the protein CIIIWSLAEETQYF.

This clonotype was found a few times. This chain links TRBV6-6 with TRBJ2-7; TRBD2 matches 9 bases. V lost 6 bases, J lost 0 bases, and 9 bases stayed unmatched. The CDR3 runs to 16 residues. Per germline, CDR1 MNHNY and CDR2 SVGAGI (reference sequence). As DNA, the CDR3 is TGTGCCAGCAGGCTTGGACTAGCGTTAAGCTCCTACGAGCAGTACTTC. This encodes CASRLGLALSSYEQYF.

A single count supports this clonotype. This chain links TRBV7-8 with TRBJ2-5; TRBD1 or TRBD2 may be the D gene (5 bases each). Germline lookup yields CDR1 SGHVS and CDR2 FQNEAQ. This CDR3 is built from 14 residues. V lost 1 base to trimming and J lost 5 bases, with 11 bases between them. CDR3 amino acids: CASSLGGKWETQYF. The CDR3 DNA follows: TGTGCCAGCAGCTTAGGGGGGAAATGGGAGACCCAGTACTTC.

This clonotype has at least ten counts. The V gene is TRBV11-2, the J gene TRBJ2-1, with TRBD2 identical over 13 bases. The CDR3 contains 15 residues. Germline values: CDR1 SGHAT, CDR2 FQNNGV. The V gene end was trimmed by 0 bases and the J gene end by 9 bases; junction bases not matched to a gene: 2. DNA of the CDR3: TGTGCCAGCAGCTTAGAAGGGACTAGCGGGACTGAGCAGTTCTTC. Translating it yields CASSLEGTSGTEQFF.

This clonotype was found many times. This sequence joins TRBV2 and TRBJ2-1; D remains ambiguous. Looked up from germline, CDR1 is SNHLY and CDR2 is FYNNEI. This CDR3 has 10 residues. V lost 6 bases to trimming and J lost 8 bases, with 5 bases between them. CDR3 region: CASRSDEQFF. The CDR3 DNA reads as TGTGCCAGCAGATCCGATGAGCAGTTCTTC.

This clonotype showed up just a few times. The gene calls are TRBV2 and TRBJ1-5; 7 nucleotides agree with TRBD1. J gave up 0 bases and V 6 bases, and 5 bases lay outside the gene matches. CDR1 SNHLY and CDR2 FYNNEI come from the germline V gene. CDR3 length: 15 residues. The CDR3 nucleotides are TGTGCCAGCAGGGAGGGACAGCCTAGCAATCAGCCCCAGCATTTT. Translating gives CASREGQPSNQPQHF.

The sample holds many counts of this clonotype. This chain uses TRBV20-1 with TRBJ2-7, with D perhaps TRBD2 (6 bases). The CDR3 consists of 14 residues. The V gene's germline CDR1 is DFQATT and CDR2 SNEGSKA (reference sequence). The V and J ends lost 1 base and 5 bases respectively, with 15 bases between them. The CDR3 DNA reads TGCAGTGCTAGAGCCTGGGGGGATCCCGACGAGCAGTACTTC. This translates into CSARAWGDPDEQYF.

This clonotype was counted many times. V usage is TRBV20-1 and J usage is TRBJ2-7; D might be TRBD1 (6 bases). Trimming pared 0 bases from V and 1 base from J, leaving 13 bases between. In germline, CDR1 is DFQATT, CDR2 SNEGSKA (reference sequence). The CDR3 runs 15 residues. The CDR3 DNA is TGCAGTGCTAGAGATTTCACAGGACAGTCCTACGAGCAGTACTTC. Translated, it gives CSARDFTGQSYEQYF.

There are many counts of this clonotype. The genes are TRBV5-1 and TRBJ2-1; 11 nucleotides line up with TRBD2. The CDR3 has 15 amino acids. Trimming cost V 5 bases and J 8 bases; bases outside gene matches: 9. CDR1 is SGHRS and CDR2 is YFSETQ in the germline V gene. CDR3 nucleotides: TGCGCCAGCAGACTCACTAGCGGGAGTAGGGATGAGCAGTTCTTC. It specifies CASRLTSGSRDEQFF.